Listed below are T cell receptor beta chains from one sample, sequenced in a study of blood T cell repertoires in COVID-19. Method: immunoSEQ multiplex PCR; TCRdb's copy keeps in-frame clones and lacks some. In the table there are under 150,000 clones, roughly 76% of which are singletons. Sequencing was carried out using peripheral blood. These receptors came from a man older than 75 with acute or convalescent COVID-19. Each CDR3 is given without its conserved first and last residue. Fields, in order: V gene, clone size, CDR3 length, CDR3 protein. Rows may omit the clone size; those that give it use once, few, many or a size class.

>TRBV7-9|.|11
ASRLWTGTEAF
>TRBV30|.|10
AWKRGQYEQF
>TRBV7-9|few|11
ASSLGTASPLH
>TRBV7-2|.|13
ASSPQKGGTDTQY
>TRBV11-2|.|12
ASSNSGGYNEQF
>TRBV6-6|.|11
ASSSGQGWEQY
>TRBV7-7|.|12
ASSLGGHGETQY
>TRBV19|.|14
ASSLSAGGSYNEQF
>TRBV5-8|.|13
ASSLGQATTGELF
>TRBV5-1|few|11
ASSSRVSYGYT
>TRBV3-1/TRBV3-2|few|10
ASRGRGTEAF
>TRBV29-1|.|11
SVEVRDRGSAF
>TRBV5-1|.|13
ASSKSGGAYNEQF
>TRBV29-1|.|13
SVEITSGGLDTQY
>TRBV6-5|.|10
ASTISRGEQF
>TRBV5-1|.|12
ASSRDASGNTIY
>TRBV19|.|10
ASRPDRGSQH
>TRBV2|.|10
ASTRLANEQF
>TRBV18|.|11
ASYDTPLSGYT
>TRBV24-1|once|11
ATSDGPLYGYT
>TRBV3-1/TRBV3-2|.|14
ASSQRGSTTNEKLF
>TRBV18|.|15
ASSPDRPGQGRRPQH
>TRBV7-9|.|13
ASSLSGTRQETQY
>TRBV19|.|13
ASTDSGGAQETQY
>TRBV9|.|12
ASSSGQGRNEQF
>TRBV6-5|.|10
ASRAPREKLF
>TRBV7-2|.|13
ASSLASGAYNEQF
>TRBV5-1|.|11
ASSLDSNYGYT
>TRBV18|few|15
ASSRGQGSSGANVLT
>TRBV5-1|once|12
ASSSGQGGYEQY
>TRBV7-9|few|11
ASSLDRVYGYT
>TRBV6-5|.|12
ASSSQEANYGYT
>TRBV7-2|few|12
ASSSPQVSTEAF
>TRBV7-3|.|11
ASSADRGSTQY
>TRBV21-1|.|12
ASSKGGQGETQY
>TRBV6-2/TRBV6-3|.|14
ASSYFTGSGDQPQH
>TRBV7-2|once|12
ASSSQGTNYGYT
>TRBV3-1/TRBV3-2|.|13
ASSRGSGGTDTQY
>TRBV7-9|.|15
ASSLGYSRDFYNEQF
>TRBV7-2|few|14
ASSSTWDRGGYGYT
>TRBV7-8|.|12
ASSRTSGAQGQF
>TRBV27|.|14
ASSLLGATRADTQY
>TRBV7-9|.|13
ASSLGQGLSETQY
>TRBV6-5|.|12
ASRGRVFTGELF
>TRBV28|.|12
APDPRVYSYEQY
>TRBV6-6|few|10
ASSQEASEAF
>TRBV29-1|few|11
SAGGATDYGYT
>TRBV19|.|10
ASSTDRGQLF
>TRBV19|.|12
ASSVGILNTEAF
>TRBV7-8|once|10
ASSPSGNEQF
>TRBV19|.|12
ASSTFFGADTQY
>TRBV5-1|once|12
ASSLYPGDYGYT
>TRBV7-3|.|14
ASSLNPGFNSGELF
>TRBV6-5|.|11
ASSFRAGTEAF
>TRBV7-8|.|13
ASSNGRQGLGPQH
>TRBV6-5|.|13
ASRRGQTNTGELF
>TRBV7-2|.|10
ASSLATGAQF
>TRBV11-1|.|12
ASTPSGINNEQF
>TRBV7-3|.|11
ASSQGQQETQY
>TRBV19|.|14
ASSARTGWDNQPQH